The T cell receptor beta chain under discussion was sequenced for a study of cytomegalovirus exposure and HLA in healthy donors. Study outcomes and limitations: The classifier reportedly diagnosed cytomegalovirus status with high sensitivity and specificity. A later analysis found first-cohort TCR clusters tended to co-occur in the 90 to 150 validation repertoires.

The method was immunoSEQ multiplex PCR; TCRdb's version includes in-frame clones alone and lacks a portion of them. The table lists around 80,000 clones, around 95% of them singletons. In its sample, this clone was seen once. Antigen specificity is unknown. V was pared by 7 bases and J by 6 bases, with 6 bases of the junction left unmatched. CDR1 LGHNT and CDR2 FRNRAP come from the germline V gene. The CDR3 is made up of 14 amino acids. Sequencing input: PBMCs. The source is a woman younger than 30 in good health and CMV-seronegative. The V call is TRBV12-5, the J call TRBJ1-6; 7 bases fit TRBD1. The CDR3 nucleotides are TGTGCTAGTGCCGGGACAGTTTCTAATTCACCCCTCCACTTT. Translation: CASAGTVSNSPLHF. The full variable domain, rest sourced from reference TRBV12-5 and TRBJ1-6, is DARVTQTPRHKVTEMGQEVTMRCQPILGHNTVFWYRQTMMQGLELLAYFRNRAPLDDSGMPKDRFSAEMPDATLATLKIQPSEPRDSAVYFCASAGTVSNSPLHFGNGTRLTVT.